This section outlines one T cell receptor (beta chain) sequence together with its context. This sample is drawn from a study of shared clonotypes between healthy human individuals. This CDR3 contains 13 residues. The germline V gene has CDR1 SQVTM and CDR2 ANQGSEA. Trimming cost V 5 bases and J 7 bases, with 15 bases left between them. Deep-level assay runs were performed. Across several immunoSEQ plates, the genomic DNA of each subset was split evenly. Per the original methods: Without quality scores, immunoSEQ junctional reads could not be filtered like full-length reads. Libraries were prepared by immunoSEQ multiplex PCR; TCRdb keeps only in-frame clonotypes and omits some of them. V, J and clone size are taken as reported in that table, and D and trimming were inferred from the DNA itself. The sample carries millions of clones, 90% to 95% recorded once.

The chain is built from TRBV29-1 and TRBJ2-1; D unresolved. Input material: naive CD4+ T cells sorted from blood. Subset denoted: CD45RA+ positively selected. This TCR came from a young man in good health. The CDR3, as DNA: TGCAGCGTTCACACGTTGTGGTTGAATGAGCAGTTCTTC. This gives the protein CSVHTLWLNEQFF.